This T cell receptor beta chain was observed in a study of blood T cell repertoires in COVID-19. Method: immunoSEQ multiplex PCR; TCRdb's copy keeps in-frame clones and lacks some. The sample has about 300,000 clones; approximately 85% are singletons. Germline lookup yields CDR1 SGHAT and CDR2 FQNNGV. Trimming took off 5 bases at V and 1 base at J, with 8 bases between the two ends. The CDR3 extends over 13 amino acids. The sequence came from a man younger than 35 with active or convalescent COVID-19. Sequencing used peripheral blood. The rearrangement links TRBV11-2 to TRBJ2-5, with D unresolved. CDR3 nucleotide sequence: TGTGCCAGCAGCCCCCTCCTCCAAGAGACCCAGTACTTC. Translated: CASSPLLQETQYF.